The 11 T cell receptor beta chains below come from one sample, sequenced in a study of T cells in women clearing cervical HPV infection. The method was immunoSEQ multiplex PCR; TCRdb's version includes in-frame clones alone and lacks a portion of them. In all, the sample yields around 39,000 clones. Sequencing used blood buffy coat. The receptors originated from a woman aged 18 to 75 with a cervical HPV16 infection that either progressed to CIN3+ or cleared (not recorded which).

Comment on this clone: The read finishes 3 residues shy of the CDR3 end, and the germline J gene is used to complete it. The rearrangement links TRBV19 to TRBJ1-2; 7 nucleotides line up with TRBD1. CDR3 length: 15 amino acids. Germline assignment: CDR1 LNHDA and CDR2 SQIVND (reference sequence). The CDR3 protein is CASSIPSTGRDGYTF. The part of the CDR3 DNA that was read is TGTGCCAGTAGTATACCCTCGACAGGGCGAGACGGC.

Points on this clone: Read coverage stops 3 residues before the CDR3 terminus; the germline J gene supplies the remainder. V usage is TRBV19 and J usage is TRBJ1-2; a weak D match, TRBD1 (5 bases). Trimming left V 7 bases short and J 4 bases short, with 13 bases between. CDR1 is LNHDA, CDR2 SQIVND, per germline (reference sequence). This CDR3 region has 13 residues. Incomplete CDR3 DNA: TGTGCCAGTAAAGTTAGGGGAAGCTATGGC. It is translated as CASKVRGSYG. The complete CDR3 protein is CASKVRGSYGYTF.

A word on this clone: The read finishes 3 residues shy of the CDR3 end, and the germline J gene is used to complete it. This rearrangement joins TRBV7-6 to TRBJ2-7, with 7 positions matching TRBD2. This CDR3 has 15 residues. J gave up 3 bases and V 1 base, and 6 bases lay outside the gene matches. CDR1 and CDR2 from the germline V gene are SGHVS and FNYEAQ. Here the CDR3 reads CASSLGGGGGYEQYF. The CDR3 DNA, read in part, is TGTGCCAGCAGCTTAGGGGGTGGGGGGGGCTACGAG. Supplemented by reference TRBV7-6 and TRBJ2-7, the full variable domain reads GAGVSQSPRYKVTKRGQDVALRCDPISGHVSLYWYRQALGQGPEFLTYFNYEAQQDKSGLPNDRFSAERPEGSISTLTIQRTEQRDSAMYRCASSLGGGGGYEQYFGPGTRLTVT.

A word on this clone: The read halts 3 residues ahead of the CDR3 end, with the missing end drawn from the germline J gene. V gene TRBV12-5 combines with J gene TRBJ2-1, with TRBD2 identical over 10 bases. The CDR3 consists of 16 residues. V trimming: 2 bases; J trimming: 5 bases; junction bases outside the gene matches: 6. CDR1 is LGHNT, CDR2 FRNRAP, per germline. The sequenced CDR3 bases are TGTGCTAGTGGTTTGTCCCTTAGCGGGGGGAACAATGAG. This encodes CASGLSLSGGNNE. The entire CDR3 protein reads CASGLSLSGGNNEQFF.

Turning to this clone: The DNA ends 3 residues before the CDR3 does, and the rest of the CDR3 is filled in from the germline J gene. This chain joins TRBV5-1 and TRBJ1-1; perhaps TRBD1 as D (5 bases). The CDR3 consists of 14 residues. In germline, CDR1 is SGHRS, CDR2 YFSETQ. Trimming removed 10 bases at V and 7 bases at J, with 23 bases between. CDR3 DNA (partial): TGCGCCTCCCTACCGGGAGGGGCAGGTGATGAA. Its protein product is CASLPGGAGDE. The whole CDR3 protein is CASLPGGAGDEAFF.

Remarks on this clone: The read terminates 3 residues ahead of where the CDR3 ends, so the germline J gene completes it. The chain combines TRBV5-4 with TRBJ1-2; TRBD1 might be the D (5 bases). CDR1 and CDR2 (germline): SGHNT, YYREEE (reference sequence). Deletions cut 0 bases from V and 6 bases from J, with 18 bases between. The CDR3 has 16 residues. Partial CDR3 DNA: TGTGCCAGCAGCTTGGAGATTCGAGGGGCGAATAATGGC. Its translation is CASSLEIRGANNG. The full CDR3 protein is CASSLEIRGANNGYTF.

On this clone itself: The sequenced fragment ends 3 residues before the CDR3 boundary, so the rest is inferred from the germline J gene. The chain links TRBV7-6 to TRBJ1-5; D is uncertain. V was pared by 5 bases and J by 9 bases, with 11 bases between. The CDR3 is 12 amino acids. Germline assignment: CDR1 SGHVS and CDR2 FNYEAQ. The CDR3 here is CASSRQTGPQHF. The CDR3 DNA, read in part, is TGTGCCAGCAGCAGACAAACCGGGCCC.

Worth noting for this clone: The CDR3 end falls 3 residues outside the read, so it is completed with the germline J gene. This chain connects TRBV18 to TRBJ2-7; 8 bases match TRBD2. CDR1 and CDR2 (germline): KGHSH, LQKENI. The CDR3 runs 15 residues. V gave up 2 bases and J gave up 4 bases; unmatched junction bases: 7. The covered CDR3 bases are TGTGCCAGCTCACCATCGGGGGGGGGAAAATACGAG. Protein sequence: CASSPSGGGKYE. The full CDR3 is CASSPSGGGKYEQYF.

Comment on this clone: Read sequence stops 3 residues before the CDR3 end, and the germline J gene provides the missing end. The chain employs TRBV6-2 or TRBV6-3 and TRBJ1-2, with D perhaps matching TRBD1 (6 bases). The germline V and J ends were trimmed by 4 bases and 2 bases, with 17 bases remaining between them. In germline, CDR1 is MNHEY, CDR2 SVGEGT. This CDR3 region has 16 residues. The sequenced part of the CDR3 DNA is TGTGCCAGCAGTTTCCCTGGAGGGGGAAGAAACTATGGC. It is translated as CASSFPGGGRNYG. In full, the CDR3 reads CASSFPGGGRNYGYTF.

Comments on this clone: Coverage ceases 3 residues before the CDR3 finishes, and the germline J gene fills in the end. The chain couples TRBV5-4 to TRBJ1-1; 7 bases agree with TRBD1. The CDR3 runs to 15 residues. With V trimmed by 4 bases and J by 1 base, 7 bases remained unmatched. From germline, CDR1 is SGHNT and CDR2 YYREEE (reference sequence). The sequenced part of the CDR3 DNA is TGTGCCAGCAGCGACAACCGACAGGGGAACACTGAA. Protein product: CASSDNRQGNTE. The entire CDR3 is CASSDNRQGNTEAFF.

Of note for this clone: Read data end 3 residues before the CDR3 end; the end is taken from the germline J gene. The V and J genes are TRBV28 and TRBJ2-1; D is perhaps TRBD1 (6 bases). This CDR3 is built from 16 residues. V was cut by 5 bases and J by 5 bases, with 19 bases left in between. Germline-derived CDR1 and CDR2 are MDHEN and SYDVKM. The sequenced CDR3 bases are TGTGCCAGCAGTCTCGACCGACGGGACACCAACAATGAG. Amino acid sequence: CASSLDRRDTNNE. The whole CDR3 region reads CASSLDRRDTNNEQFF.